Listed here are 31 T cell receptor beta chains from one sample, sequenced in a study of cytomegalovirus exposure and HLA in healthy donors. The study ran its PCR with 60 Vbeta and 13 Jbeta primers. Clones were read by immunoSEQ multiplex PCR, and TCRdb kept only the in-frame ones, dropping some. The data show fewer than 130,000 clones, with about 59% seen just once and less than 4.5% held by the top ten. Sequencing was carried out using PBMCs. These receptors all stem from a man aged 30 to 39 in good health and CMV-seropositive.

The CDR3 DNA follows: TGTGCCATCAGTGAGACAAGACAGGGAAATGAAGCTTTCTTT. Protein: CAISETRQGNEAFF. The chain uses TRBV10-3 and TRBJ1-1; TRBD1 aligns across 7 bases. CDR1 is ENHRY and CDR2 is SYGVKD in the germline V gene. CDR3 length: 14 amino acids. The trim removed 2 bases at V and 7 bases at J, leaving 7 bases unmatched.

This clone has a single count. The CDR3 here is CASKEPTYTGELFF. In DNA form, the CDR3 reads TGTGCCAGTAAGGAACCGACTTACACCGGGGAGCTGTTTTTT. The V gene is TRBV19, the J gene TRBJ2-2, with D hard to call. The CDR3 loop spans 14 amino acids. Germline V lookup: CDR1 LNHDA, CDR2 SQIVND (reference sequence). The germline V and J ends were trimmed by 7 bases and 3 bases, with 12 bases remaining between them. Combining the CDR3 with reference TRBV19 and TRBJ2-2 gives the whole variable domain DGGITQSPKYLFRKEGQNVTLSCEQNLNHDAMYWYRQDPGQGLRLIYYSQIVNDFQKGDIAEGYSVSREKKESFPLTVTSAQKNPTAFYLCASKEPTYTGELFFGEGSRLTVL.

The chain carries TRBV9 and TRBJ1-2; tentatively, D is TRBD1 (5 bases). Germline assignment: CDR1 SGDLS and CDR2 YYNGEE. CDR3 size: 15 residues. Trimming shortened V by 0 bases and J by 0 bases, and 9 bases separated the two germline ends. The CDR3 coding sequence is TGTGCCAGCAGCGTAGGCTACAGGTCTAACTATGGCTACACCTTC. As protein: CASSVGYRSNYGYTF.

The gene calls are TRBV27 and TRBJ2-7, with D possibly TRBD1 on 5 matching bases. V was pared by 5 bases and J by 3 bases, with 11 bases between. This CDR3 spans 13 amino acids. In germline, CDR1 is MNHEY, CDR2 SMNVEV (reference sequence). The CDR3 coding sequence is TGTGCCAGCAGTCCGGACACCTTCTACGAGCAGTACTTC. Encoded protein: CASSPDTFYEQYF.

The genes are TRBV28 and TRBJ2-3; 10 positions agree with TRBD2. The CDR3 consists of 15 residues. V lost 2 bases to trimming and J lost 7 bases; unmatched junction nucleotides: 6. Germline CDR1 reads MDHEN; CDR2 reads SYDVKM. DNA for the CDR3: TGTGCCAGCAGTTTAAGCGGGGGGGAGTCATATACGCAGTATTTT. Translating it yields CASSLSGGESYTQYF. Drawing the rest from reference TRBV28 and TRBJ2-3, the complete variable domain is DVKVTQSSRYLVKRTGEKVFLECVQDMDHENMFWYRQDPGLGLRLIYFSYDVKMKEKGDIPEGYSVSREKKERFSLILESASTNQTSMYLCASSLSGGESYTQYFGPGTRLTVL.

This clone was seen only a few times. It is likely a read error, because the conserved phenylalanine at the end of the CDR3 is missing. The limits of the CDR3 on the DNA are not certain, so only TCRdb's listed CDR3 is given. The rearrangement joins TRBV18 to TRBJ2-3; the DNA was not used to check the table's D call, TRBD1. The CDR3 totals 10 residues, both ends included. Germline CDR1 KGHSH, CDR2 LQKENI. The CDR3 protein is CASSQRDSLS.

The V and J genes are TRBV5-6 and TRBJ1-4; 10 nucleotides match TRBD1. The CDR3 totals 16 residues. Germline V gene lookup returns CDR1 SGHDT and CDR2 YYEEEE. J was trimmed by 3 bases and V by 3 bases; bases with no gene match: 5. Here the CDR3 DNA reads TGTGCCAGCAGCTGGGGGACAGGGGTGGCTAATGAAAAACTGTTTTTT. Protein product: CASSWGTGVANEKLFF.

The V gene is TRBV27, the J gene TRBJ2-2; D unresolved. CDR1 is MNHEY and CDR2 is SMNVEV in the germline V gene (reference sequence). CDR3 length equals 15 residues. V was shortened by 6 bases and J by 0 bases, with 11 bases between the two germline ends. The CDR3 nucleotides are TGTGCCAGCAGCTCTTTCTCAGCGAACACCGGGGAGCTGTTTTTT. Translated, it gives CASSSFSANTGELFF.

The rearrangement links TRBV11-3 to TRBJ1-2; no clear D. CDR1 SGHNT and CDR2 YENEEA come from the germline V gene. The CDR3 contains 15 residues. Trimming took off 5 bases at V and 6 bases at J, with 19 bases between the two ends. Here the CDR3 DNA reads TGTGCCAGCAGCGCTGGAGGACGGCCACTCGATGGCTACACCTTC. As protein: CASSAGGRPLDGYTF.

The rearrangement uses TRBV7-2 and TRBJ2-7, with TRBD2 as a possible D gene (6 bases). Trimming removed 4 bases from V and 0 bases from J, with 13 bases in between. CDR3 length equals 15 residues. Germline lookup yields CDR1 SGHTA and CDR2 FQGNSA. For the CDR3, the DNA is TGTGCCAGCAGCTCCGCGGGGATACTCTCCTACGAGCAGTACTTC. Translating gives CASSSAGILSYEQYF.

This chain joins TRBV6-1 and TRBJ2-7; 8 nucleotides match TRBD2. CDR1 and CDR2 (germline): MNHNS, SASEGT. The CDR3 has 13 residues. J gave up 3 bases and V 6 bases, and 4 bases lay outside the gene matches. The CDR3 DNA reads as TGTGCCAGCAGGGAAACTAGCGGCTACGAGCAGTACTTC. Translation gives CASRETSGYEQYF.

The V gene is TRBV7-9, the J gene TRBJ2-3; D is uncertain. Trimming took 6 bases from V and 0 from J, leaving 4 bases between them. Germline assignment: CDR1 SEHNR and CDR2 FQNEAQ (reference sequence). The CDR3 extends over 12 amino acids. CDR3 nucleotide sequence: TGTGCCAGCAGTCCGAGCACAGATACGCAGTATTTT. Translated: CASSPSTDTQYF.

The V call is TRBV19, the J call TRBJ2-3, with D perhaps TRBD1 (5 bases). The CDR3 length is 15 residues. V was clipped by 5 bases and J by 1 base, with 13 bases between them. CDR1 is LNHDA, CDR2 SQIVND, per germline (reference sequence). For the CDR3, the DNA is TGTGCCAGTAGTCTGGCAGGGTTGGGCACAGATACGCAGTATTTT. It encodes CASSLAGLGTDTQYF.

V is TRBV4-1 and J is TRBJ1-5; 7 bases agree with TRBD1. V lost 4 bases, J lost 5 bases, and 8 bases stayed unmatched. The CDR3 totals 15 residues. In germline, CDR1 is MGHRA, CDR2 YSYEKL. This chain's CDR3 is CASSRGTAADQPQHF. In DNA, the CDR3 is TGCGCCAGCAGCCGGGGGACAGCAGCAGATCAGCCCCAGCATTTT.

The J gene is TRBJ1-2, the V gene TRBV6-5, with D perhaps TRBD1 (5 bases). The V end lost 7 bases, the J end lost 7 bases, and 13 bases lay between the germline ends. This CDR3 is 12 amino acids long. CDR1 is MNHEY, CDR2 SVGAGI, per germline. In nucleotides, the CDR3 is TGTGCCAGCAAGGAAGGCAGGGCTGGCTACACCTTC. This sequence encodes CASKEGRAGYTF.

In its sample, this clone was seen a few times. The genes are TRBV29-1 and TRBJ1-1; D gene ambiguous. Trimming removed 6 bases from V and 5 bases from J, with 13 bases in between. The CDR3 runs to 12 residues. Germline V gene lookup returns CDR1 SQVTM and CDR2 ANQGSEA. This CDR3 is CSVVQVGTEAFF. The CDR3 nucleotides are TGCAGCGTAGTTCAGGTAGGAACTGAAGCTTTCTTT.

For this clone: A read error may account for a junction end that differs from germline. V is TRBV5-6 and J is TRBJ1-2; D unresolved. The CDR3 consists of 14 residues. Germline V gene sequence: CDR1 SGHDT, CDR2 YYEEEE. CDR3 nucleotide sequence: TGTGCCAGCGGCTTCTCCGGAGCTAACTATGGCTACACCTTC. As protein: CASGFSGANYGYTF.

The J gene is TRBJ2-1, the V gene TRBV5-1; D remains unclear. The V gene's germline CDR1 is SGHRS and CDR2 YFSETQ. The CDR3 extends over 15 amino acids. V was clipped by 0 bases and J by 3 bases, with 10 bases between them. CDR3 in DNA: TGCGCCAGCAGCTTGGCCGGTAACGACTACAATGAGCAGTTCTTC. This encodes CASSLAGNDYNEQFF.

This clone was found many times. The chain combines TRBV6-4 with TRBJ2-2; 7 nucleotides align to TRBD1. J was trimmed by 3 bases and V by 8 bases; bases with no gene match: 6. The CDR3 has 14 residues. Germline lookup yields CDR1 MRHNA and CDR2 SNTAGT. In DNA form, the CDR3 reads TGTGCCAGCTCTGACAGGGCCGACACCGGGGAGCTGTTTTTT. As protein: CASSDRADTGELFF.

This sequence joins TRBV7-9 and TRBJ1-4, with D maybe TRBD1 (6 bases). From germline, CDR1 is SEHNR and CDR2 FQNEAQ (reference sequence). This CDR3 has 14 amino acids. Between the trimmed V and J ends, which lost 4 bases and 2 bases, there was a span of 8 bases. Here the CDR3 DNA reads TGTGCCAGCAGCTCCCAGGGGACTAATGAAAAACTGTTTTTT. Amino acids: CASSSQGTNEKLFF.

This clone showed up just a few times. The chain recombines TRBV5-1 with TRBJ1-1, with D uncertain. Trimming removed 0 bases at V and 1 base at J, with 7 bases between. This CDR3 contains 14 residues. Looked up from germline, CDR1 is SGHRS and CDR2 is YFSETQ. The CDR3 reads CASSLDTTNTEAFF. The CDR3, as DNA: TGCGCCAGCAGCTTGGACACCACGAACACTGAAGCTTTCTTT.

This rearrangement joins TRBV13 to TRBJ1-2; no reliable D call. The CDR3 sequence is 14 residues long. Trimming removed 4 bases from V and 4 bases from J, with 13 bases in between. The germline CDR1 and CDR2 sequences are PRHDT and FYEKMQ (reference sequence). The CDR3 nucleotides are TGTGCCAGCAGCTCAGAGGAACATGGCTATGGCTACACCTTC. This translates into CASSSEEHGYGYTF.

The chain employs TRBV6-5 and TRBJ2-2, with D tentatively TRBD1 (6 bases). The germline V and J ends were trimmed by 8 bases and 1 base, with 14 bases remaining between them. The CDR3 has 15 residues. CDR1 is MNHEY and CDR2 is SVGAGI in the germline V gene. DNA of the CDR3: TGTGCCAGCGGGAGCCGGGACAAGAACACCGGGGAGCTGTTTTTT. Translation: CASGSRDKNTGELFF.

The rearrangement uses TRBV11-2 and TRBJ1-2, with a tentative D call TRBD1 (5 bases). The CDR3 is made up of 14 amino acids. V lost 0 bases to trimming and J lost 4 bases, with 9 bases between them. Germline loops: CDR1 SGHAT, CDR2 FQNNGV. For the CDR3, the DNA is TGTGCCAGCAGCTTAGATCGGGGGTTCTATGGCTACACCTTC. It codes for CASSLDRGFYGYTF.

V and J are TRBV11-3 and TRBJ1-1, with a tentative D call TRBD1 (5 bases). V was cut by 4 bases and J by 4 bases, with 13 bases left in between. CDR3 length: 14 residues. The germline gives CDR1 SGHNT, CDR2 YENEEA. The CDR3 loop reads CASSSTASITEAFF. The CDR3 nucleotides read TGTGCCAGCAGCTCGACAGCGTCCATCACTGAAGCTTTCTTT.

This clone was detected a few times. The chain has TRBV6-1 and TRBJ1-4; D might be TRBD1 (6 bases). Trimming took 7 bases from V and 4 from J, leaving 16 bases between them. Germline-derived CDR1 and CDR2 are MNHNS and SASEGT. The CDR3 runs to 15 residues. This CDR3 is CASKERGGGNEKLFF. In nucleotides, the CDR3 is TGTGCCAGCAAGGAGAGGGGGGGTGGTAATGAAAAACTGTTTTTT.

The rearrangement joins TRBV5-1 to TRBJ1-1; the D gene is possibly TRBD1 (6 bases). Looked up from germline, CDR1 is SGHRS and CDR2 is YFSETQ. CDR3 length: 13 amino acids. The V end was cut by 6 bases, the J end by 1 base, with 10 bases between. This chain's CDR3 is CASKEGGNTEAFF. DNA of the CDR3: TGCGCCAGCAAAGAAGGGGGGAACACTGAAGCTTTCTTT.

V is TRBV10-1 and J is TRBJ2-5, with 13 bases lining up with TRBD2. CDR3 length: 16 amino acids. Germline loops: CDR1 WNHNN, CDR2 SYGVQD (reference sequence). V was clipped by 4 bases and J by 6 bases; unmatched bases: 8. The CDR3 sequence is CASSVLRTSGGKTQYF. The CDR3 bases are TGCGCCAGCAGTGTCTTGAGGACTAGCGGGGGAAAGACCCAGTACTTC.

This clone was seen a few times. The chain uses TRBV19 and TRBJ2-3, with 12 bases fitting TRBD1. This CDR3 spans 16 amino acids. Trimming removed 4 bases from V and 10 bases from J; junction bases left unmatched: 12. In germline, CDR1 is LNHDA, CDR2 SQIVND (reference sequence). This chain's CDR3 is CASSTSLGQGARPQYF. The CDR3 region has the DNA TGTGCCAGTAGTACCTCCTTGGGACAGGGGGCAAGGCCGCAGTATTTT.

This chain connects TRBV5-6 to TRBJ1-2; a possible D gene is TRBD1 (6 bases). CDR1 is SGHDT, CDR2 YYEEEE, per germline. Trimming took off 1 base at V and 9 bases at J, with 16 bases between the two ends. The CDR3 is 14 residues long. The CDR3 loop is CASSLRGSKLSYTF. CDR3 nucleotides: TGTGCCAGCAGCTTGAGGGGGAGTAAACTGAGCTACACCTTC.

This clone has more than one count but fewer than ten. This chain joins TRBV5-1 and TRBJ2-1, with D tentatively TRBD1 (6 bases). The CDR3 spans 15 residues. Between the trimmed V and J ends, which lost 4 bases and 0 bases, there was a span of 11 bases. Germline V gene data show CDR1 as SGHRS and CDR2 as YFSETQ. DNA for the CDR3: TGCGCCAGCAGCCAAGGGGGTGGCTCCTACAATGAGCAGTTCTTC. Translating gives CASSQGGGSYNEQFF. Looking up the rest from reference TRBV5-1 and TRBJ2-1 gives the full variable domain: KAGVTQTPRYLIKTRGQQVTLSCSPISGHRSVSWYQQTPGQGLQFLFEYFSETQRNKGNFPGRFSGRQFSNSRSEMNVSTLELGDSALYLCASSQGGGSYNEQFFGPGTRLTVL.